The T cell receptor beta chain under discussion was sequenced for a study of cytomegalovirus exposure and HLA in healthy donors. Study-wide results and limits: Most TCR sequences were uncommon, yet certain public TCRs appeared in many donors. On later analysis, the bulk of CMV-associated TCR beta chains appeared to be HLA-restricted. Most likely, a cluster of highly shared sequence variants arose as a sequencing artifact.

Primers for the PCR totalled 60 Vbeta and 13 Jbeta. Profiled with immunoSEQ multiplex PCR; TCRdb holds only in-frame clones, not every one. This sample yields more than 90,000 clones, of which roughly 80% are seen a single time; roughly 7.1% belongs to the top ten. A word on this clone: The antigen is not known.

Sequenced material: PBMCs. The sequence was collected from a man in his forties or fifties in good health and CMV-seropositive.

CDR3 sequence: CASRSQGAGGEQYF. CDR3 coding DNA: TGTGCCAGCAGGTCTCAGGGGGCGGGAGGGGAGCAGTACTTC. The chain links TRBV5-4 to TRBJ2-5; D might be TRBD2 (9 bases). This CDR3 contains 14 residues. V was shortened by 5 bases and J by 11 bases, with 22 bases between the two germline ends. CDR1 is SGHNT and CDR2 is YYREEE in the germline V gene (reference sequence). Supplemented by reference TRBV5-4 and TRBJ2-5, the full variable domain reads ETGVTQSPTHLIKTRGQQVTLRCSSQSGHNTVSWYQQALGQGPQFIFQYYREEENGRGNFPPRFSGLQFPNYSSELNVNALELDDSALYLCASRSQGAGGEQYFGPGTRLLVL.